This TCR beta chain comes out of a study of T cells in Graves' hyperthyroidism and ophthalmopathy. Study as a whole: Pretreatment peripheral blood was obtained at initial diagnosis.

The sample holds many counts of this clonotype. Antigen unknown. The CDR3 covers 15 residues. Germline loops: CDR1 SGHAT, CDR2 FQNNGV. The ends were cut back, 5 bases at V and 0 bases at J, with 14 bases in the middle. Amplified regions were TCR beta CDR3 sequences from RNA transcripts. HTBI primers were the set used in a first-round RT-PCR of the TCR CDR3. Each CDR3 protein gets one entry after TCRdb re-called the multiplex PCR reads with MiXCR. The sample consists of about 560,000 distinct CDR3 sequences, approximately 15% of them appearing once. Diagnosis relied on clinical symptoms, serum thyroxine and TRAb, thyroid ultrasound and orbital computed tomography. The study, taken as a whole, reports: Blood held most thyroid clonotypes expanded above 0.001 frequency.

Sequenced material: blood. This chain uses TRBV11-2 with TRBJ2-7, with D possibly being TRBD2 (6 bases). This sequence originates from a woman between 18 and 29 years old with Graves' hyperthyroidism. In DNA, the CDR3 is TGTGCCAGCAGCAAAGCAGGGACTTACTCCTACGAGCAGTACTTC. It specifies CASSKAGTYSYEQYF.